This is a list of T cell receptor beta chains from one sample in a study of T cell repertoires in cytomegalovirus infection. TCRdb re-called the reads through MiXCR, storing one row per CDR3 protein. The table lists 340,000 or so distinct CDR3 sequences, more than 20% of them singletons. Their specific antigens are unknown. The material was cultured PBMCs, obtained from culture after CMV antigen stimulation. The receptors come from a human donor in good health (CMV status not recorded). Some clones in this sample may be carry-over from other donors' samples. The CDR3 runs from the conserved cysteine through the conserved F or W. Size values are once, few and many counts, or a class for expanded clones, and some rows have none.

many TRBV7-2 CASSTGVGLGGNTIYF
- TRBV11-2 CASSPAGGAGKTQYF
- TRBV4-1 CASSQVGTLNNEQFF
few TRBV4-1 CASSQDPLAGFTDTQYF
- TRBV19 CASSIDRRDSPLHF
- TRBV4-1 CASSQAQMVTEAFF
- TRBV6-2/TRBV6-3 CASRKDRQGLAWSPLHF
- TRBV5-1 CASSFQASSYNEQFF
- TRBV11-3 CASSNRDRGLDEQFF
- TRBV7-2 CASSSTSGKQFF
many TRBV28 CASSFLRGGYGYTF
few TRBV19 CASSIKGVYGYTF
few TRBV7-2 CASSLVPRPNEKLFF
few TRBV20-1 CSAREQGSTEAFF
- TRBV7-2 CASSFSGLTSYEQYF
few TRBV7-2 CASSLVGGNNGYEQYF
few TRBV5-5 CASSSRPNTGELFF
many TRBV7-2 CASSPPSGIEQFF
few TRBV27 CASTLTYTRGHQPQHF
- TRBV6-1 CASSGSGSGRYYNEQFF
- TRBV28 CASSFMPGYFVTDTQYF
- TRBV12-3/TRBV12-4 CASSFLEGATEAFF
many TRBV7-6 CASSSGLNNEQFF
- TRBV7-2 CASSLVAGGGDEQFF
- TRBV7-2 CASRLESSWETQYF
- TRBV10-3 CAISGDRAFSGNTIYF
many TRBV7-2 CASSKRDRNYFANTGELFF
- TRBV7-6 CASSFGPYRDGYTF
few TRBV5-1 CASRAPGTPINEQFF
many TRBV11-2 CASSFGGPGTGELFF
- TRBV7-8 CASSLYSSYNEQFF
many TRBV7-2 CASSYGENGYNEQFF
- TRBV3-1 CASSQAGGISYEQYF
few TRBV28 CASSLIPGKLFF
- TRBV14 CASSRDRARTGELFF
many TRBV7-2 CASSLREGTGELFF
- TRBV4-2 CASSQDTSSGANVLTF
many TRBV7-2 CASSQGNGATEAFF
many TRBV7-2 CASSSGQRNTEAFF
few TRBV20-1 CSASGRGTYNEQFF
many TRBV7-2 CASSRTNRETQYF
- TRBV29-1 CSCRGDRVTGELFF
- TRBV4-1 CASSQDPGNYGYTF